What follows are 29 T cell receptor beta chains derived from one specimen sequenced in a study of T cell responses to AZD1222 COVID-19 vaccine. The method was immunoSEQ multiplex PCR; TCRdb's version includes in-frame clones alone and lacks a portion of them. Seen here are some 50,000 clones, approximately 86% observed once, and the top ten hold around 17%. The sequenced sample was peripheral blood, obtained on day 0 of AZD1222 vaccination. Receptor source: an adult in good health.

The chain combines TRBV7-8 with TRBJ2-2; 11 nucleotides match TRBD2. J gave up 5 bases and V 5 bases, and 10 bases lay outside the gene matches. Looked up from germline, CDR1 is SGHVS and CDR2 is FQNEAQ. The CDR3 sequence is 17 residues long. For the CDR3, the DNA is TGTGCCAGCAGCCCGCCCGGGGGGACTAGCGGAACCGGGGAGCTGTTTTTT. The encoded protein is CASSPPGGTSGTGELFF.

The V gene is TRBV19, the J gene TRBJ1-2, with 7 bases matching TRBD1. Germline trimming cut 6 bases from V and 2 bases from J; bases unmatched to any gene: 15. The CDR3 spans 17 residues. Germline V CDR1 and CDR2: LNHDA, SQIVND (reference sequence). The CDR3 nucleotides read TGTGCCAGTAGCTCGGGACAGTGGAGAACCCCGAACTATGGCTACACCTTC. It specifies CASSSGQWRTPNYGYTF.

This clone appeared a single time. V is TRBV7-2 and J is TRBJ2-1; the match to TRBD2 covers 13 bases. With 5 bases clipped from V and 2 bases from J, the junction kept 6 bases outside the gene matches. The CDR3 has 17 residues. From germline, CDR1 is SGHTA and CDR2 FQGNSA. The chain's CDR3 is CASSPTLAGGAYNEQFF. The CDR3 DNA follows: TGTGCCAGCAGCCCGACACTAGCGGGAGGGGCCTACAATGAGCAGTTCTTC. The full variable domain, its missing parts supplied by reference TRBV7-2 and TRBJ2-1, is GAGVSQSPSNKVTEKGKDVELRCDPISGHTALYWYRQSLGQGLEFLIYFQGNSAPDKSGLPSDRFSAERTGGSVSTLTIQRTQQEDSAVYLCASSPTLAGGAYNEQFFGPGTRLTVL.

V gene TRBV30 combines with J gene TRBJ1-2, with TRBD1 as a possible D gene (5 bases). Germline V gene data show CDR1 as GTSNPN and CDR2 as SVGIG (reference sequence). V was trimmed by 2 bases and J by 1 base, leaving 11 bases between them. The CDR3 totals 14 residues. The CDR3 protein is CAWSRDGFNYGYTF. Here the CDR3 DNA reads TGTGCCTGGAGTCGGGACGGCTTTAACTATGGCTACACCTTC.

J is TRBJ1-5 and V is TRBV6-1; 9 bases are a match to TRBD1. V shed 2 bases and J 6 bases; nucleotides not matched to a gene: 11. The CDR3 spans 17 residues. Looked up from germline, CDR1 is MNHNS and CDR2 is SASEGT. The CDR3: CASSEIAGTGSGQPQHF. The CDR3 coding sequence is TGTGCCAGCAGTGAAATAGCCGGGACAGGGTCGGGTCAGCCCCAGCATTTT.

This clone was recorded once. V gene TRBV4-3 combines with J gene TRBJ1-6; TRBD1 matches 10 bases. The CDR3 contains 16 residues. CDR1 is LGHNA, CDR2 YSLEER, per germline. V lost 1 base to trimming and J lost 7 bases; unmatched junction nucleotides: 4. CDR3 DNA sequence: TGCGCCAGCAGCCAAGGACAGGGGGCTGGGAATTCACCCCTCCACTTT. It codes for CASSQGQGAGNSPLHF.

This sequence joins TRBV6-5 and TRBJ2-4; D ambiguous. The CDR3 is 16 amino acids. Between the trimmed V and J ends, which lost 3 bases and 3 bases, there was a span of 15 bases. The germline V gene encodes CDR1 MNHEY and CDR2 SVGAGI. CDR3 nucleotides: TGTGCCAGCAGTTATAAGGGTCCGGCAGGCAAAAACATTCAGTACTTC. It yields the protein CASSYKGPAGKNIQYF.

V usage is TRBV5-5 and J usage is TRBJ1-3, with 10 bases matching TRBD1. Germline CDR1 is SGHKS and CDR2 is YYEKEE (reference sequence). The V segment lost 0 bases and the J segment 1 base; nucleotides outside the gene matches: 13. The CDR3 consists of 20 residues. The CDR3 DNA reads as TGTGCCAGCAGCTTGGTGGGGACAGGGGCCTTAGGGAGGTCTGGAAACACCATATATTTT. Amino acids: CASSLVGTGALGRSGNTIYF.

This chain connects TRBV19 to TRBJ1-2; D is perhaps TRBD1 (5 bases). In germline, CDR1 is LNHDA, CDR2 SQIVND (reference sequence). V lost 6 bases and J 4 bases, leaving 9 bases between the germline ends. The CDR3 spans 12 residues. CDR3 nucleotides: TGTGCCAGTAGAGGGACGAGCTATGGCTACACCTTC. It yields the protein CASRGTSYGYTF. The full variable domain, in which reference TRBV19 and TRBJ1-2 provide the parts outside the CDR3, is DGGITQSPKYLFRKEGQNVTLSCEQNLNHDAMYWYRQDPGQGLRLIYYSQIVNDFQKGDIAEGYSVSREKKESFPLTVTSAQKNPTAFYLCASRGTSYGYTFGSGTRLTVV.

This chain connects TRBV5-1 to TRBJ2-2, with D unresolved. Per germline, CDR1 SGHRS and CDR2 YFSETQ. The CDR3 totals 13 residues. V lost 4 bases and J 1 base, leaving 5 bases between the germline ends. In nucleotides, the CDR3 is TGCGCCAGCAGCGCTGGGAACACCGGGGAGCTGTTTTTT. Its translation: CASSAGNTGELFF. Together with reference TRBV5-1 and TRBJ2-2, the CDR3 gives the full variable domain: KAGVTQTPRYLIKTRGQQVTLSCSPISGHRSVSWYQQTPGQGLQFLFEYFSETQRNKGNFPGRFSGRQFSNSRSEMNVSTLELGDSALYLCASSAGNTGELFFGEGSRLTVL.

The genes are TRBV29-1 and TRBJ2-1; 8 bases fit TRBD2. Germline CDR1 reads SQVTM; CDR2 reads ANQGSEA. Trimming cost V 4 bases and J 1 base; bases outside gene matches: 9. The CDR3 has 16 amino acids. The CDR3 loop reads CSVVGIGGGSYNEQFF. In DNA form, the CDR3 reads TGCAGCGTTGTGGGGATTGGCGGGGGGTCCTACAATGAGCAGTTCTTC.

This clone was picked up a small number of times. V is TRBV2 and J is TRBJ1-4; TRBD1 is a possible D gene (5 bases). This CDR3 spans 15 amino acids. Germline values: CDR1 SNHLY, CDR2 FYNNEI. Trimming removed 5 bases from V and 3 bases from J, with 13 bases in between. In DNA form, the CDR3 reads TGTGCCAGCAGTCGGGATAAAGGGGCTAATGAAAAACTGTTTTTT. Amino acids: CASSRDKGANEKLFF.

J is TRBJ2-3 and V is TRBV3-1 (or the pseudogene TRBV3-2), with D hard to call. CDR1 LGHDT and CDR2 YNNKEL come from the germline V gene (reference sequence). Trimming left V 1 base short and J 4 bases short, with 21 bases between. There are 18 residues in the CDR3. CDR3 nucleotides: TGTGCCAGCAGCCAAGCCTCAACTATTCCAAGAACGGCAGATACGCAGTATTTT. Encoded protein: CASSQASTIPRTADTQYF.

The rearrangement joins TRBV6-5 to TRBJ2-6; D gene uncertain. The germline V gene has CDR1 MNHEY and CDR2 SVGAGI. CDR3 size: 14 residues. V was pared by 4 bases and J by 1 base, with 5 bases between. CDR3 in DNA: TGTGCCAGCAGTTCGGTGTCTGGGGCCAACGTCCTGACTTTC. This sequence encodes CASSSVSGANVLTF.

This clone was detected once. This chain uses TRBV3-1 (or the pseudogene TRBV3-2) with TRBJ2-7, with D perhaps matching TRBD2 (5 bases). V gave up 0 bases and J gave up 4 bases, with 10 bases separating them. The CDR3 length is 14 residues. CDR1 and CDR2 from the germline V gene are LGHDT and YNNKEL (reference sequence). The CDR3 region has the DNA TGTGCCAGCAGCCAAGATCGTGGACTTTACGAGCAGTACTTC. This translates into CASSQDRGLYEQYF.

The chain joins TRBV12-3 or TRBV12-4 to TRBJ2-3; 9 bases fit TRBD1. V shed 6 bases, J shed 6 bases, and the junction held 4 bases outside the gene matches. The CDR3 extends over 13 amino acids. CDR3 loop: CASRQGAGDTQYF. In DNA, the CDR3 is TGTGCCAGCAGACAGGGGGCAGGCGATACGCAGTATTTT.

The chain combines TRBV5-6 with TRBJ1-4; D call uncertain. CDR1 and CDR2 from the germline V gene are SGHDT and YYEEEE. V was trimmed by 1 base and J by 6 bases, leaving 7 bases between them. This CDR3 has 13 residues. CDR3 sequence (DNA): TGTGCCAGCAGCTTGTTTGGGGATGAAAAACTGTTTTTT. Translation gives CASSLFGDEKLFF. The full variable domain, completed using reference TRBV5-6 and TRBJ1-4, is DAGVTQSPTHLIKTRGQQVTLRCSPKSGHDTVSWYQQALGQGPQFIFQYYEEEERQRGNFPDRFSGHQFPNYSSELNVNALLLGDSALYLCASSLFGDEKLFFGSGTQLSVL.

The chain has TRBV19 and TRBJ1-2, with 7 bases fitting TRBD1. The CDR3 is 14 residues long. Germline-derived CDR1 and CDR2 are LNHDA and SQIVND (reference sequence). Trimming removed 5 bases from V and 8 bases from J; junction bases left unmatched: 11. The CDR3 bases are TGTGCCAGTAGTTTAAACGAGGGGGCGGGCGGCTACACCTTC. It yields the protein CASSLNEGAGGYTF.

This clone has a single count. The chain has TRBV6-2 or TRBV6-3 and TRBJ2-3, with D possibly matching TRBD1 (6 bases). Trimming cost V 4 bases and J 2 bases, with 19 bases left between them. Germline V lookup: CDR1 MNHEY, CDR2 SVGEGT. The CDR3 sequence is 17 residues long. CDR3 residues: CASSSPELEGVTDTQYF. For the CDR3, the DNA is TGTGCCAGCAGTTCCCCGGAGTTAGAGGGGGTCACAGATACGCAGTATTTT.

The rearrangement uses TRBV7-6 and TRBJ2-1, with no clear D. Germline V CDR1 and CDR2: SGHVS, FNYEAQ. Trimming cost V 5 bases and J 4 bases, with 21 bases left between them. This CDR3 comprises 17 residues. This CDR3 reads CASSITPAGGAYNEQFF. In DNA form, the CDR3 reads TGTGCCAGCAGCATAACTCCCGCTGGCGGTGCTTACAATGAGCAGTTCTTC.

The V call is TRBV19, the J call TRBJ1-2, with TRBD1 matching over 8 bases. The V segment lost 5 bases and the J segment 5 bases; nucleotides outside the gene matches: 7. CDR3 size: 14 residues. Germline V gene lookup returns CDR1 LNHDA and CDR2 SQIVND (reference sequence). This chain's CDR3 is CASSPDRDSYGYTF. CDR3 sequence (DNA): TGTGCCAGTAGTCCGGACAGGGATTCGTATGGCTACACCTTC.

The gene calls are TRBV10-3 and TRBJ2-5; 12 bases agree with TRBD2. CDR3 size: 19 residues. V lost 0 bases and J lost 0; bases outside the gene matches: 8. The germline gives CDR1 ENHRY, CDR2 SYGVKD. The DNA of the CDR3 is TGTGCCATCAGTGAGTCGATTTCTAGGACTAGCGGGAACCAAGAGACCCAGTACTTC. It specifies CAISESISRTSGNQETQYF.

This clone has a single count. This chain joins TRBV7-2 and TRBJ2-1; TRBD2 aligns across 8 bases. V lost 5 bases to trimming and J lost 3 bases; unmatched junction nucleotides: 3. The CDR3 runs 14 residues. Germline CDR1 reads SGHTA; CDR2 reads FQGNSA. The CDR3 DNA sequence: TGTGCCAGCAGCCCCGGGACTAGCTACAATGAGCAGTTCTTC. It encodes CASSPGTSYNEQFF.

The chain joins TRBV7-2 to TRBJ2-7; D is unresolved. The CDR3 consists of 14 residues. Germline CDR1 is SGHTA and CDR2 is FQGNSA. Trimming took 5 bases from V and 1 from J, leaving 12 bases between them. The CDR3 nucleotides are TGTGCCAGCAGCCCCGAACCTGGTTCCTACGAGCAGTACTTC. This sequence encodes CASSPEPGSYEQYF.

The V call is TRBV19, the J call TRBJ1-2; no clear D gene. The germline V gene encodes CDR1 LNHDA and CDR2 SQIVND (reference sequence). The V and J ends lost 6 bases and 4 bases respectively, with 15 bases between them. There are 14 residues in the CDR3. The CDR3 region has the DNA TGTGCCAGTAGCCCCACTCCAGGTTTCTATGGCTACACCTTC. This translates into CASSPTPGFYGYTF.

V and J are TRBV7-2 and TRBJ1-2, with a weak D call TRBD1 (5 bases). There are 15 residues in the CDR3. V gave up 1 base and J gave up 3 bases, with 12 bases separating them. Germline V gene data show CDR1 as SGHTA and CDR2 as FQGNSA. For the CDR3, the DNA is TGTGCCAGCAGCTTAGAGCAGGGATACGACTATGGCTACACCTTC. Translating it yields CASSLEQGYDYGYTF.

The V call is TRBV30, the J call TRBJ1-2, with 9 nucleotides matching TRBD1. V was clipped by 2 bases and J by 2 bases; unmatched bases: 6. Looked up from germline, CDR1 is GTSNPN and CDR2 is SVGIG (reference sequence). This CDR3 region has 15 residues. The CDR3 region is CAWSSPGTGNYGYTF. The DNA of the CDR3 is TGTGCCTGGAGTAGTCCCGGGACAGGGAACTATGGCTACACCTTC.

The chain links TRBV4-2 to TRBJ2-7; the D gene is possibly TRBD2 (6 bases). This CDR3 is 13 amino acids long. V dropped 2 bases and J dropped 2 bases, with 7 bases sitting between them. The germline CDR1 and CDR2 sequences are LGHNA and YNFKEQ. The CDR3 sequence: CASSQWEAYEQYF. The CDR3 coding sequence is TGTGCCAGCAGCCAATGGGAGGCCTACGAGCAGTACTTC.

This chain connects TRBV18 to TRBJ2-2; 9 nucleotides agree with TRBD1. Looked up from germline, CDR1 is KGHSH and CDR2 is LQKENI. The length of the CDR3 is 15 residues. The J segment lost 5 bases and the V segment lost 3 bases, leaving 4 bases of the junction unmatched. The CDR3 region has the DNA TGTGCCAGCTCACCTGGGACAGGGAGGACCGGGGAGCTGTTTTTT. Amino acids: CASSPGTGRTGELFF.